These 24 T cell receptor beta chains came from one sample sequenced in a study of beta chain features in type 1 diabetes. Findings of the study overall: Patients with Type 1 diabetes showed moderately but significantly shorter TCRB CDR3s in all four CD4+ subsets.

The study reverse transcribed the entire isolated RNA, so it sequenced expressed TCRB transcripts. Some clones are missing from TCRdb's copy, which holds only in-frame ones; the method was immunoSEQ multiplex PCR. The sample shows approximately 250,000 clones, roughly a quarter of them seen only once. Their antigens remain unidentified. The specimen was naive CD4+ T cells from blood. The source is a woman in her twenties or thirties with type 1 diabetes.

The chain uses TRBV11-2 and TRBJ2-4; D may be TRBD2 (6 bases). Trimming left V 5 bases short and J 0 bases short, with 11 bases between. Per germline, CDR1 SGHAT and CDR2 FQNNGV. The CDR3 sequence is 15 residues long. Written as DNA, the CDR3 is TGTGCCAGCAGCGGGATGGGGGGAGCCAAAAACATTCAGTACTTC. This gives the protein CASSGMGGAKNIQYF.

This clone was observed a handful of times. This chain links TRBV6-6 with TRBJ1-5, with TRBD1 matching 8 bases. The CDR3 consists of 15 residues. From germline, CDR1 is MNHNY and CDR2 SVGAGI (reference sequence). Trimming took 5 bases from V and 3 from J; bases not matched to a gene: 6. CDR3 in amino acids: CASSNGQGYNQPQHF. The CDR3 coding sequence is TGTGCCAGCAGTAACGGACAGGGCTACAATCAGCCCCAGCATTTT.

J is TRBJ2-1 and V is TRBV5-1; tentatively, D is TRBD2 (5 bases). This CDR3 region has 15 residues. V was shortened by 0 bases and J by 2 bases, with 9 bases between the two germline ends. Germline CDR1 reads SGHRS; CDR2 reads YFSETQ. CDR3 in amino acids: CASSLALAAYNEQFF. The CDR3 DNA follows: TGCGCCAGCAGCTTGGCCCTAGCCGCCTACAATGAGCAGTTCTTC. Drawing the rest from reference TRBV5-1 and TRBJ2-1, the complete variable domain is KAGVTQTPRYLIKTRGQQVTLSCSPISGHRSVSWYQQTPGQGLQFLFEYFSETQRNKGNFPGRFSGRQFSNSRSEMNVSTLELGDSALYLCASSLALAAYNEQFFGPGTRLTVL.

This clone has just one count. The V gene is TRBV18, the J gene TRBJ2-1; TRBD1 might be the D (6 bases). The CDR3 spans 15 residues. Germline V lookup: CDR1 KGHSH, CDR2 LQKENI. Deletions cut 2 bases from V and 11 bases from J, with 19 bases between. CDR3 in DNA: TGTGCCAGCTCACCAGGTAGCAGGGGAAAAATTCAGCAGTTCTTC. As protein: CASSPGSRGKIQQFF.

In DNA form, the CDR3 reads TGTGCCAGTAGTGTTGACGTACAGGGGGGACCGAATCAGCCCCAGCATTTT. Protein sequence: CASSVDVQGGPNQPQHF. The chain is built from TRBV19 and TRBJ1-5; 8 bases line up with TRBD1. Germline CDR1 and CDR2: LNHDA and SQIVND (reference sequence). V lost 5 bases and J lost 4; bases outside the gene matches: 13. The CDR3 has 17 residues.

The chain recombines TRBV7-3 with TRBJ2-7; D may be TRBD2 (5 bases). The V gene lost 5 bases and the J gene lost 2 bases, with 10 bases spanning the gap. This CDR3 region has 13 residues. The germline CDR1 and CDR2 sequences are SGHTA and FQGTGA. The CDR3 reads CASSTRDTYEQYF. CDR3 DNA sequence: TGTGCCAGCAGCACTAGGGATACCTACGAGCAGTACTTC.

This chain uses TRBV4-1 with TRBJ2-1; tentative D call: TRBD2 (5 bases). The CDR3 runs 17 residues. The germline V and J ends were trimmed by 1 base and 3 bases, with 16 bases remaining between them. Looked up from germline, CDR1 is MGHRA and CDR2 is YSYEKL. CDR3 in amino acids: CASSQGRIGVGYNEQFF. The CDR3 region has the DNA TGCGCCAGCAGCCAAGGACGGATCGGGGTAGGCTACAATGAGCAGTTCTTC.

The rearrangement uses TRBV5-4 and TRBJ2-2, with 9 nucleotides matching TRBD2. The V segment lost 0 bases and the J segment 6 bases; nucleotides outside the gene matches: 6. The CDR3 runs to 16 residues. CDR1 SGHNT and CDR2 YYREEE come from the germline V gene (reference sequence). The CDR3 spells CASSLGGSGRAGELFF. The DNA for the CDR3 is TGTGCCAGCAGCTTGGGTGGTAGCGGGAGAGCCGGGGAGCTGTTTTTT.

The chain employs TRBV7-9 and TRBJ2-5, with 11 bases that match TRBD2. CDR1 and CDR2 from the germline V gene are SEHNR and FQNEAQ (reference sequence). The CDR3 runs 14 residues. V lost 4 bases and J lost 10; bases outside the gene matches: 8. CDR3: CASSSSLAGVVQYF. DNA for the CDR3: TGTGCCAGCAGCTCGTCACTAGCGGGAGTGGTCCAGTACTTC.

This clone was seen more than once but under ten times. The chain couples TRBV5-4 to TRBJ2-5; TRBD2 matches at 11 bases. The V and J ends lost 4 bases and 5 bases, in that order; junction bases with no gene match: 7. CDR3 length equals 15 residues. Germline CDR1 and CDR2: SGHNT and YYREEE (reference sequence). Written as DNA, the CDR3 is TGTGCCAGCAGCCCCTTAGCGGGAGGGACGGAGACCCAGTACTTC. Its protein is CASSPLAGGTETQYF. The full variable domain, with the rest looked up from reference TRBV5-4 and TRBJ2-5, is ETGVTQSPTHLIKTRGQQVTLRCSSQSGHNTVSWYQQALGQGPQFIFQYYREEENGRGNFPPRFSGLQFPNYSSELNVNALELDDSALYLCASSPLAGGTETQYFGPGTRLLVL.

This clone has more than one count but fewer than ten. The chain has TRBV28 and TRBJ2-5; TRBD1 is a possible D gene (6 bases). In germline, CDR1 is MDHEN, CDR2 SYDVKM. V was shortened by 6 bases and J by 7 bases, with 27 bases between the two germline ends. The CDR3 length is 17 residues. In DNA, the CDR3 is TGTGCCAGCAGCCCTGGCGGAGATACAGGGTATCTGTGGACCCAGTACTTC. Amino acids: CASSPGGDTGYLWTQYF.

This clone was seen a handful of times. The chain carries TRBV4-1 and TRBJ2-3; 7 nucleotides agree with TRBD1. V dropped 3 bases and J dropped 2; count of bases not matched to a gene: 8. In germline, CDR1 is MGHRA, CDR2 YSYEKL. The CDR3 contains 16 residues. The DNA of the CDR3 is TGCGCCAGCAGCCAGGACCGGGACAGCTACACAGATACGCAGTATTTT. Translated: CASSQDRDSYTDTQYF.

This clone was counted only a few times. The CDR3 spells CASIRGSGANVLTF. The CDR3 DNA is TGTGCCAGCATCAGGGGCTCTGGGGCCAACGTCCTGACTTTC. J is TRBJ2-6 and V is TRBV7-9; weak D call: TRBD1 (6 bases). CDR3 size: 14 residues. V was trimmed by 7 bases and J by 0 bases, leaving 7 bases between them. The germline V gene has CDR1 SEHNR and CDR2 FQNEAQ (reference sequence).

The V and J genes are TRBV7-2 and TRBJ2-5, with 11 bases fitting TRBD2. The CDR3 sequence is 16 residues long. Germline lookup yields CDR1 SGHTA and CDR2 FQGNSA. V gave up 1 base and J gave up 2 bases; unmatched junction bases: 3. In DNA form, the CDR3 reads TGTGCCAGCAGCTTAGGACTAGCGGGACCTCAAGAGACCCAGTACTTC. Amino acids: CASSLGLAGPQETQYF.

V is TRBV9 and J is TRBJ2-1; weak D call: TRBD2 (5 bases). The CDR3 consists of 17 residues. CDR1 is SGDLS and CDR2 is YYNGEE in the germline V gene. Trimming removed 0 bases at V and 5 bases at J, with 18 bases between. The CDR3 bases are TGTGCCAGCAGCGTAGGGTTAGCGCCTAACCTAAACAATGAGCAGTTCTTC. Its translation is CASSVGLAPNLNNEQFF. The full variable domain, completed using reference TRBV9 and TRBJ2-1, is DSGVTQTPKHLITATGQRVTLRCSPRSGDLSVYWYQQSLDQGLQFLIQYYNGEERAKGNILERFSAQQFPDLHSELNLSSLELGDSALYFCASSVGLAPNLNNEQFFGPGTRLTVL.

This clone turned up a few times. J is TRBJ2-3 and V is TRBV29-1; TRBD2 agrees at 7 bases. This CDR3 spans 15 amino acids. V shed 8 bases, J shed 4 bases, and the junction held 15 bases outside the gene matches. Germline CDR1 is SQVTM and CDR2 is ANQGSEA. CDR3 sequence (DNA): TGCAGCTCTCTGGGGGGTCTAGCGGCACCAGATACGCAGTATTTT. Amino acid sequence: CSSLGGLAAPDTQYF.

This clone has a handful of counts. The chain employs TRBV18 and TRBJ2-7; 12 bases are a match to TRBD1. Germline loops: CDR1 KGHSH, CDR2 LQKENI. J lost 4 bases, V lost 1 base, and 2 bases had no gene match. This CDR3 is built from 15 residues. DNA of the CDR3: TGTGCCAGCTCACCACAGGGACAGGGGGCGTACGAGCAGTACTTC. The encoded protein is CASSPQGQGAYEQYF.

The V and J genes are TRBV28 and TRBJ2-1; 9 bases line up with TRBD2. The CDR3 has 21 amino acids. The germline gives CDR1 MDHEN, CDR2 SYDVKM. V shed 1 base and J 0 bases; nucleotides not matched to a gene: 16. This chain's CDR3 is CASSLFLDLGGRGSSYNEQFF. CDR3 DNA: TGTGCCAGCAGTTTATTTCTCGATCTAGGCGGGAGGGGCAGCTCCTACAATGAGCAGTTCTTC.

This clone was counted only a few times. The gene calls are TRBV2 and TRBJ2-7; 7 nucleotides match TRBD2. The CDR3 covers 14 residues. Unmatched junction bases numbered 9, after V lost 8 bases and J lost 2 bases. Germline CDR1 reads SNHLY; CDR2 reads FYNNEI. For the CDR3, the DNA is TGTGCCAGCGTAAGCGGGACCGTAACCTACGAGCAGTACTTC. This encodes CASVSGTVTYEQYF.

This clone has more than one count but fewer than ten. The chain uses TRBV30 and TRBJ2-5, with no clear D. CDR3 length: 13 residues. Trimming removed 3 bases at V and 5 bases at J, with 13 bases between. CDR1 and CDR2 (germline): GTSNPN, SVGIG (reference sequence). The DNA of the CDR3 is TGTGCCTGGAGGGGTCGAATCGGGGAGACCCAGTACTTC. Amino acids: CAWRGRIGETQYF.

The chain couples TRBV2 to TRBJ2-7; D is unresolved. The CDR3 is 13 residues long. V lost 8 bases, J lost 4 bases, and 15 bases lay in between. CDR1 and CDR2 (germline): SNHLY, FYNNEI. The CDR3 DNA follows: TGTGCCAGCGGGCCCCCCCTTCGGTACGAGCAGTACTTC. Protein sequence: CASGPPLRYEQYF. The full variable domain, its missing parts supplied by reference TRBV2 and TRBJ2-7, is EPEVTQTPSHQVTQMGQEVILRCVPISNHLYFYWYRQILGQKVEFLVSFYNNEISEKSEIFDDQFSVERPDGSNFTLKIRSTKLEDSAMYFCASGPPLRYEQYFGPGTRLTVT.

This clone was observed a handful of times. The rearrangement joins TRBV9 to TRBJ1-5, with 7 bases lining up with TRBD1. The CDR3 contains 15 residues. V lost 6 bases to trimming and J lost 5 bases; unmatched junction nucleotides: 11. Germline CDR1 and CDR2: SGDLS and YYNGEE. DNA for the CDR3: TGTGCCAGCAACCGTTTAGGGACAGTGGATCAGCCCCAGCATTTT. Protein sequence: CASNRLGTVDQPQHF.

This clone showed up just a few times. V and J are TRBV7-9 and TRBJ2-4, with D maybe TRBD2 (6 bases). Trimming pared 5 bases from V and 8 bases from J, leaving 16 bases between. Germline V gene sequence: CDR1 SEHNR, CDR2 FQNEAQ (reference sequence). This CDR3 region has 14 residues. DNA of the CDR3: TGTGCCAGCAGCCCAACGGGGGTAGGAGACATTCAGTACTTC. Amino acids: CASSPTGVGDIQYF.

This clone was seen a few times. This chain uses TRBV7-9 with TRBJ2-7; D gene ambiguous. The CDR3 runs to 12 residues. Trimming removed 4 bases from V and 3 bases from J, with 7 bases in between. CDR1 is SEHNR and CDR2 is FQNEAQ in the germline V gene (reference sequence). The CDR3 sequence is CASSSSGYEQYF. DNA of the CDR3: TGTGCCAGCAGCTCTTCCGGCTACGAGCAGTACTTC.